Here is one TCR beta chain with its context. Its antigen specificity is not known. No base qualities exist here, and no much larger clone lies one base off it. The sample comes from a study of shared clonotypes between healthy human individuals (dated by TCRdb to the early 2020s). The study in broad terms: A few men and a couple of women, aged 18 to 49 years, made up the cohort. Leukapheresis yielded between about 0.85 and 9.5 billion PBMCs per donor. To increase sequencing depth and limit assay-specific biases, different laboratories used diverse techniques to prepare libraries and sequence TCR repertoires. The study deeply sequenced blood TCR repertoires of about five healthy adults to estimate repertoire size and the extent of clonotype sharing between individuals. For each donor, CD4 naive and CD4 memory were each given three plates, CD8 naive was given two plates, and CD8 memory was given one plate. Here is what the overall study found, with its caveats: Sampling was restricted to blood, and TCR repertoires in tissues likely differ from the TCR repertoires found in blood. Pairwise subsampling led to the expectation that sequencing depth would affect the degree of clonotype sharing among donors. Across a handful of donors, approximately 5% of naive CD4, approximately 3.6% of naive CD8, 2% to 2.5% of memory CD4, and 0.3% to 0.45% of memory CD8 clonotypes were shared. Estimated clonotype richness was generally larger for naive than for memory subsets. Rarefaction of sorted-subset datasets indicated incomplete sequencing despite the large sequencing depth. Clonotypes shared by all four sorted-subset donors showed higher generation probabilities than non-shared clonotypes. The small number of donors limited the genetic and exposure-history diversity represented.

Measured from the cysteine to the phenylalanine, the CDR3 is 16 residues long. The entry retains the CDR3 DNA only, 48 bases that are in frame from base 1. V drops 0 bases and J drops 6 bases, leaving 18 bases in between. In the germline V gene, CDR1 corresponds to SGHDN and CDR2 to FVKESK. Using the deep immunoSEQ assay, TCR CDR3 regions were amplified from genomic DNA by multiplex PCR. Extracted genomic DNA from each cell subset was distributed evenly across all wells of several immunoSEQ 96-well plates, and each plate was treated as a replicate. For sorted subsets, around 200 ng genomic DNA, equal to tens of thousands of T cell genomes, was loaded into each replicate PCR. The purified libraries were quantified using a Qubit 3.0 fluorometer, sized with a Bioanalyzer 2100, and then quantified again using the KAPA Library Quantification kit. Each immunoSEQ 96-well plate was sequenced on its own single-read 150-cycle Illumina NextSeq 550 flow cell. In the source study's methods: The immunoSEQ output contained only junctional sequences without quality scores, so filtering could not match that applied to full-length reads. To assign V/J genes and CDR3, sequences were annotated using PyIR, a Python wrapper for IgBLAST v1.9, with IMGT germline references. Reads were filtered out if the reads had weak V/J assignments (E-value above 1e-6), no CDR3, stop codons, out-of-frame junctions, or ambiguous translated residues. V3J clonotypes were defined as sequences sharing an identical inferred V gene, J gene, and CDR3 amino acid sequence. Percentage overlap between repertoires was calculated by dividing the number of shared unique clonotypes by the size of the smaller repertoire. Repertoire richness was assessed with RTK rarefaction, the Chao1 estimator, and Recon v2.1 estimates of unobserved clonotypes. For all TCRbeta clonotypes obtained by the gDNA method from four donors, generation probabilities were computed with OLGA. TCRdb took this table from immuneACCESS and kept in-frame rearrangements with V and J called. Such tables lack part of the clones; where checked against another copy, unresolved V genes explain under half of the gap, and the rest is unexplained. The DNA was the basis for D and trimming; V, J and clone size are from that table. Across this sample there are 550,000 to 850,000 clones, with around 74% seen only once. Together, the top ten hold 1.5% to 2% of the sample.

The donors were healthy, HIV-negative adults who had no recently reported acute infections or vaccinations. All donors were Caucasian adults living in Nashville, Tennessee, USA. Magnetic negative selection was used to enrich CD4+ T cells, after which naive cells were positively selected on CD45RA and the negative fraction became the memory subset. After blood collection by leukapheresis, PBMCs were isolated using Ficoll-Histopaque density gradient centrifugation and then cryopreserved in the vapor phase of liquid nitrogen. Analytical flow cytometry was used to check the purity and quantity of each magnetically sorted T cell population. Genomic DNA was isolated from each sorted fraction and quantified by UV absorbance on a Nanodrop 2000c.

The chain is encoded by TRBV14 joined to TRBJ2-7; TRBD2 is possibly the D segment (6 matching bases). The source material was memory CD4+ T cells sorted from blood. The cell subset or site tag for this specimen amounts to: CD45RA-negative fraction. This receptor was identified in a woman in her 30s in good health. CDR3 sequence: CASSQDLAGSRREQYF. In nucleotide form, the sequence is TGTGCCAGCAGCCAAGATCTTGCGGGGTCCCGGCGCGAGCAGTACTTC.